This TCR beta chain was documented in a study of response to subunit inactivated influenza vaccine. TCRdb redid the calling of the RT-PCR reads with MiXCR, one entry per CDR3 protein. This sample yields roughly 540,000 distinct CDR3 sequences, of which roughly 23% are seen a single time; 2.8% belongs to the top ten. From germline, CDR1 is SGHAT and CDR2 FQNNGV. There are 13 residues in the CDR3. The V and J ends lost 9 bases and 2 bases respectively, with 13 bases between them. This sample also appeared in a second study, on T cells expressing NK-cell markers. According to that study: Researchers built TCR beta cDNA using 5'RACE template switching with UMIs. Over 5 donors carried dominant NKG2C+ clonotypes that made up about 1.0-7.0% of their CD8+ T cells. Evidence did not settle whether expanded NKG2C+ T cell clones targeted HCMV.

The sequence derives from a man in his fifties who received an inactivated influenza vaccine. The sequenced sample was CD4+ T cells sorted from PBMCs, obtained roughly 12 days after vaccination. The V gene is TRBV11-2, the J gene TRBJ2-5, with D possibly TRBD1 on 5 matching bases. CDR3 loop: CARSPDRQETQYF. The DNA of the CDR3 is TGTGCCAGGAGCCCAGACAGACAAGAGACCCAGTACTTC.